The 12 T cell receptor beta chains reported below all come from one sample, sequenced in a study of cytomegalovirus exposure and HLA in healthy donors (dated by TCRdb to 2016 to 2017). Libraries were built with the immunoSEQ multiplex PCR assay. The multiplex PCR relied on a mix of 60 forward primers for TCR Vbeta segments and 13 reverse primers for TCR Jbeta segments. The immuneACCESS repertoire file appears here via TCRdb, limited to in-frame rearrangements. These files lack a portion of the clones; in checked studies, under half of the deficit traces to unresolved V genes, and the cause of the others is not known. For this sample there are approximately 88,000 clones; roughly 80% appear just once. The ten largest clones take up more than 3.5% of the sample. Material for sequencing was PBMCs. Every receptor here comes from a man aged 30 to 39 in good health and CMV-seronegative.

The chain links TRBV11-2 to TRBJ2-5; TRBD2 aligns across 7 bases. The CDR3 is 16 amino acids. With 4 bases clipped from V and 1 base from J, the junction kept 9 bases outside the gene matches. Germline CDR1 is SGHAT and CDR2 is FQNNGV. The CDR3 DNA reads as TGTGCCAGCAGCTCCTCGACTAGCAGCTCCCAAGAGACCCAGTACTTC. It specifies CASSSSTSSSQETQYF.

In its sample, this clone was seen a few times. Within the sample, other DNA sequences also encode this same CDR3. The chain joins TRBV7-8 to TRBJ1-5, with no clear D. This CDR3 spans 14 amino acids. Germline V gene sequence: CDR1 SGHVS, CDR2 FQNEAQ. Trimming removed 0 bases from V and 0 bases from J, with 3 bases in between. Here the CDR3 reads CASSLAASNQPQHF. The DNA for the CDR3 is TGTGCCAGCAGCTTAGCGGCTAGCAATCAGCCCCAGCATTTT.

V is TRBV27 and J is TRBJ2-1, with 12 bases that match TRBD2. The junction had 11 bases not matched to a gene; V was cut back by 2 bases and J by 9 bases. This CDR3 region has 17 residues. Per germline, CDR1 MNHEY and CDR2 SMNVEV (reference sequence). CDR3 DNA: TGTGCCAGCAGTTTAAAGGGACTAGCGGGTCACAGGGGTGAGCAGTTCTTC. The encoded protein is CASSLKGLAGHRGEQFF.

A note on this clone: One end of the junction fails to match germline, which may point to a read error. The rearrangement links TRBV7-9 to TRBJ2-5, with TRBD1 matching over 7 bases. The germline V gene has CDR1 SEHNR and CDR2 FQNEAQ (reference sequence). The length of the CDR3 is 15 residues. CDR3 protein: CSSSLGGSLGETQYF. The CDR3 coding sequence is TGTTCCAGCAGCTTAGGGGGCAGTTTGGGGGAGACCCAGTACTTC.

This clone was recorded only once. This rearrangement joins TRBV9 to TRBJ1-1; 10 positions match TRBD1. Germline V gene sequence: CDR1 SGDLS, CDR2 YYNGEE. V shed 2 bases, J shed 3 bases, and the junction held 4 bases outside the gene matches. The CDR3 contains 15 residues. This chain's CDR3 is CASSVTGTGDTEAFF. As DNA, the CDR3 is TGTGCCAGCAGCGTCACCGGGACAGGGGACACTGAAGCTTTCTTT.

The chain is built from TRBV5-4 and TRBJ2-1; TRBD2 agrees at 13 bases. Trimming removed 4 bases from V and 6 bases from J; junction bases left unmatched: 4. Germline loops: CDR1 SGHNT, CDR2 YYREEE (reference sequence). CDR3 length: 15 amino acids. The CDR3 region is CASSRTSGRANEQFF. In DNA, the CDR3 is TGTGCCAGCAGCCGAACTAGCGGGAGGGCCAATGAGCAGTTCTTC.

V usage is TRBV5-1 and J usage is TRBJ2-1, with D tentatively TRBD1 (5 bases). This CDR3 comprises 14 residues. Deletions cut 7 bases from V and 3 bases from J, with 14 bases between. Germline assignment: CDR1 SGHRS and CDR2 YFSETQ. Here the CDR3 reads CASHVQGLYNEQFF. The CDR3 DNA reads TGCGCCAGCCACGTCCAGGGCCTCTACAATGAGCAGTTCTTC. Variable domain in full (rest from reference TRBV5-1 and TRBJ2-1): KAGVTQTPRYLIKTRGQQVTLSCSPISGHRSVSWYQQTPGQGLQFLFEYFSETQRNKGNFPGRFSGRQFSNSRSEMNVSTLELGDSALYLCASHVQGLYNEQFFGPGTRLTVL.

The rearrangement links TRBV7-6 to TRBJ1-5; TRBD1 matches at 7 bases. The CDR3 sequence is 15 residues long. The germline CDR1 and CDR2 sequences are SGHVS and FNYEAQ. V gave up 4 bases and J gave up 3 bases; unmatched junction bases: 6. This chain's CDR3 is CASSSGTANNQPQHF. CDR3 in DNA: TGTGCCAGCAGCTCGGGGACAGCCAACAATCAGCCCCAGCATTTT. Full variable domain (rest looked up from reference TRBV7-6 and TRBJ1-5): GAGVSQSPRYKVTKRGQDVALRCDPISGHVSLYWYRQALGQGPEFLTYFNYEAQQDKSGLPNDRFSAERPEGSISTLTIQRTEQRDSAMYRCASSSGTANNQPQHFGDGTRLSIL.

The chain uses TRBV6-1 and TRBJ1-6, with 9 bases that match TRBD1. V was pared by 4 bases and J by 0 bases, with 7 bases of the junction left unmatched. CDR1 and CDR2 from the germline V gene are MNHNS and SASEGT. The CDR3 totals 18 residues. DNA of the CDR3: TGTGCCAGCAGTGCCGGGACAGGGTTTCCCTCCTATAATTCACCCCTCCACTTT. Protein product: CASSAGTGFPSYNSPLHF.

The chain links TRBV28 to TRBJ1-4; the match to TRBD1 covers 7 bases. V lost 3 bases and J lost 5; bases outside the gene matches: 6. The CDR3 has 15 residues. CDR1 is MDHEN, CDR2 SYDVKM, per germline. DNA for the CDR3: TGTGCCAGCAGTTTTTCTGGGACAGCGAATGAAAAACTGTTTTTT. It encodes CASSFSGTANEKLFF.

The chain has TRBV30 and TRBJ2-5; D is unclear. Trimming cost V 3 bases and J 6 bases, with 14 bases left between them. The length of the CDR3 is 13 residues. Germline V gene sequence: CDR1 GTSNPN, CDR2 SVGIG (reference sequence). CDR3 nucleotides: TGTGCCTGGAGCCCCTCCTCTCGTCAGACCCAGTACTTC. This translates into CAWSPSSRQTQYF.

The chain links TRBV6-5 to TRBJ1-4; 7 nucleotides align to TRBD1. CDR1 is MNHEY and CDR2 is SVGAGI in the germline V gene. The CDR3 length is 14 residues. With 5 bases clipped from V and 8 bases from J, the junction kept 8 bases outside the gene matches. CDR3: CASSVRGPGEKLFF. CDR3 DNA sequence: TGTGCCAGCAGTGTAAGGGGGCCCGGGGAAAAACTGTTTTTT.